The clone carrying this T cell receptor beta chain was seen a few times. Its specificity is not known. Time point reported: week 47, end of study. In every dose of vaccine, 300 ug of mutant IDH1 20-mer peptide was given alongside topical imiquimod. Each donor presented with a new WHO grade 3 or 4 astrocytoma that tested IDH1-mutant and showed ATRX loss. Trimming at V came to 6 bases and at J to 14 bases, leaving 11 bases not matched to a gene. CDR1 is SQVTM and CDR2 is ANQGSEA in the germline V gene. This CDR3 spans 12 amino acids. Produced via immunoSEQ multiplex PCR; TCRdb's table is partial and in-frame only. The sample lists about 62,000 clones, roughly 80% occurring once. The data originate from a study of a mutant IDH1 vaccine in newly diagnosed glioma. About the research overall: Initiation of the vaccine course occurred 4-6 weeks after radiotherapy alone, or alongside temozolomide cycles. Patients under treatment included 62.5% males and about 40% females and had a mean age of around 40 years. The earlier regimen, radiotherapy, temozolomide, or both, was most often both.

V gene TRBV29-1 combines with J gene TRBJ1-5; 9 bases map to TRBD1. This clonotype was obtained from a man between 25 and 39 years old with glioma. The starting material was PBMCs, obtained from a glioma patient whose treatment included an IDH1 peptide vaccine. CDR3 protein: CSVEDRGGQEHF. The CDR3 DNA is TGCAGCGTGGAGGACAGGGGCGGCCAGGAGCATTTT.